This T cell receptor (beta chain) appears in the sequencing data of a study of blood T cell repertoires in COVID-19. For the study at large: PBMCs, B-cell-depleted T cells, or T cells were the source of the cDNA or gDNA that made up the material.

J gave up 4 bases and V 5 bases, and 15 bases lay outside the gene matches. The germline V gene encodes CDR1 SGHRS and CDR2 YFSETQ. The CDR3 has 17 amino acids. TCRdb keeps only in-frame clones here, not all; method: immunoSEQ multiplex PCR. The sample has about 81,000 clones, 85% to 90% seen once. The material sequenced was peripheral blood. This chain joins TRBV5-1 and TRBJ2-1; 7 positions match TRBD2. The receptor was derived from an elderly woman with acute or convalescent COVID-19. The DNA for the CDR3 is TGCGCCAGCAGATCTGATTTCAGGGCTAGCGGATACAATGAGCAGTTCTTC. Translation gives CASRSDFRASGYNEQFF.